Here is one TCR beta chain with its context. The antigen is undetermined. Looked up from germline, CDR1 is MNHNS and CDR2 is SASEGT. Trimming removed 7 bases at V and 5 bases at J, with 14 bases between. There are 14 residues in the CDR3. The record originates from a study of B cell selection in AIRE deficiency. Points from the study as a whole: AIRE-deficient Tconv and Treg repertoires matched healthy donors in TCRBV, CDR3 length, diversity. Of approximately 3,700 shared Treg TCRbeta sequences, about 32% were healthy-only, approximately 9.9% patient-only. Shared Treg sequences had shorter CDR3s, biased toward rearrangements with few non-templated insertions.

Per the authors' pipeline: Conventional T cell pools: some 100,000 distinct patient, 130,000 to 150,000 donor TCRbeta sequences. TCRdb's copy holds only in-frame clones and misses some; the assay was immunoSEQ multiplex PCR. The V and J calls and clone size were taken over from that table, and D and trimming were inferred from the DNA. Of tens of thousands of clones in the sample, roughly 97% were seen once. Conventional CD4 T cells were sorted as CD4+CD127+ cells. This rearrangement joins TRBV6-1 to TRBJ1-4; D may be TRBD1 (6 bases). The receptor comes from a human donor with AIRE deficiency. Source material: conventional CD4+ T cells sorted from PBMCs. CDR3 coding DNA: TGTGCCAGCACCGGGGGGCGGATAAATGAAAAACTGTTTTTT. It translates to CASTGGRINEKLFF.